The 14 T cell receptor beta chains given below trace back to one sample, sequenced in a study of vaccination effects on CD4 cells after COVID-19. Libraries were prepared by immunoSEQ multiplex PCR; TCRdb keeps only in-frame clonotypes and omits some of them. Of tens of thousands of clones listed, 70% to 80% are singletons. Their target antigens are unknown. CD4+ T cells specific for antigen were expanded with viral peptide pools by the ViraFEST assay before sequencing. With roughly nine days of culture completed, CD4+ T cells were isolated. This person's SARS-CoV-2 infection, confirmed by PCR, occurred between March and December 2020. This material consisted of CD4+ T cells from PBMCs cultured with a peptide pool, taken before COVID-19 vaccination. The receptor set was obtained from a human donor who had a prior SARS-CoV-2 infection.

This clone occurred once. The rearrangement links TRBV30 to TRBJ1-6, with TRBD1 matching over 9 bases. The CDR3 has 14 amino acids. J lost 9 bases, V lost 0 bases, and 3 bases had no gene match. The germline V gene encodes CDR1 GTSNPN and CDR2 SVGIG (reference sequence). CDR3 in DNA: TGTGCCTGGAGTGTAGGGGACAGGGTTTCACCCCTCCACTTT. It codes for CAWSVGDRVSPLHF.

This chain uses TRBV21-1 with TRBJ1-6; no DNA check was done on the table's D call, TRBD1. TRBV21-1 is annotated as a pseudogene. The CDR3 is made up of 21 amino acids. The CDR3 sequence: CASSKELPGKGTGYNNSPLHF. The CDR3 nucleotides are TGTGCCAGCAGCAAAGAGCTCCCCGGCAAAGGGACAGGGTATAATAATTCACCCCTCCACTTT.

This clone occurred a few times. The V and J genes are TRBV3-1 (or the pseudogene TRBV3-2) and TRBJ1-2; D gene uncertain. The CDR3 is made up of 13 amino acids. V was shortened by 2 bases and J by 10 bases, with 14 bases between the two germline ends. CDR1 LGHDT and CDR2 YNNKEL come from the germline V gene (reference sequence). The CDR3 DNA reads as TGTGCCAGCAGCCAAAGTATCCAGTCGATCTACACCTTC. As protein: CASSQSIQSIYTF.

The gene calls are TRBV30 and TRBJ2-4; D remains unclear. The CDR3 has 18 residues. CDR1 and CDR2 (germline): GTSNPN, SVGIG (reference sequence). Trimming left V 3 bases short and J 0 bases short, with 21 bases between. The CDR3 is CAWSHYSILRLAKNIQYF. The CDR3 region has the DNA TGTGCCTGGAGCCACTACAGCATTTTAAGGCTAGCCAAAAACATTCAGTACTTC.

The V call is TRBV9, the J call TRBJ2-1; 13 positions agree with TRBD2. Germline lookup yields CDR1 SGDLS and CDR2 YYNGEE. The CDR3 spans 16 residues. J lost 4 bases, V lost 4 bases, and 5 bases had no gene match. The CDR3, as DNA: TGTGCCAGCAGCCCCAGGACTAGCGGGGGATACAATGAGCAGTTCTTC. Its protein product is CASSPRTSGGYNEQFF.

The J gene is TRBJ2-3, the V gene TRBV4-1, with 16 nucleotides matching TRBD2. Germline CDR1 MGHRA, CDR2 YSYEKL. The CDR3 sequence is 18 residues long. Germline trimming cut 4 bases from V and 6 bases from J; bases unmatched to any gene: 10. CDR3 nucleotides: TGCGCCAGCAGCCGGCGCCCGGGACTAGCGGGGGGGCAGGATACGCAGTATTTT. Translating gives CASSRRPGLAGGQDTQYF.

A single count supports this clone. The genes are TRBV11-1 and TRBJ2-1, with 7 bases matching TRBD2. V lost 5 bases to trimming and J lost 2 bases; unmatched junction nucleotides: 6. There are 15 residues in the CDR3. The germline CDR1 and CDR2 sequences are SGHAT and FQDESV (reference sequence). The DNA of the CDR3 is TGTGCCAGCAGCCGCGTGAGCGGGGCCTACAATGAGCAGTTCTTC. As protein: CASSRVSGAYNEQFF.

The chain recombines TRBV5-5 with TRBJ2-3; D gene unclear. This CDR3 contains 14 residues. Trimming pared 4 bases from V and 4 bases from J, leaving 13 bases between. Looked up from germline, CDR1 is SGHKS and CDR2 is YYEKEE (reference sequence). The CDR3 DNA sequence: TGTGCCAGCAGCGGGGTGGCCGGCGCAGATACGCAGTATTTT. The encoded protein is CASSGVAGADTQYF.

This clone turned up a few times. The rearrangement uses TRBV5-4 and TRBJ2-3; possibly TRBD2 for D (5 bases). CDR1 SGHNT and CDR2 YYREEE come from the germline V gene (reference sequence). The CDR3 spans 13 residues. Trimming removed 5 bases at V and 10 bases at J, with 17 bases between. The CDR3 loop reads CASSGRGLGAQYF. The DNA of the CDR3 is TGTGCCAGCAGTGGCCGAGGTTTGGGAGCGCAGTATTTT.

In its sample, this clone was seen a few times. CDR3 loop: CASSVVGSNEQFF. In DNA, the CDR3 is TGTGCCAGCAGCGTAGTAGGGAGCAATGAGCAGTTCTTC. This rearrangement joins TRBV9 to TRBJ2-1, with D tentatively TRBD2 (5 bases). The germline CDR1 and CDR2 sequences are SGDLS and YYNGEE. The CDR3 has 13 amino acids. Trimming took off 0 bases at V and 6 bases at J, with 7 bases between the two ends.

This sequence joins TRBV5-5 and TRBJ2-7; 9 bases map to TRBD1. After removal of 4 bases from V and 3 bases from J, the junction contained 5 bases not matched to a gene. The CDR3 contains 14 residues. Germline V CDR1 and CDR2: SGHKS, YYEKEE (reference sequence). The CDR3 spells CASSRQGVVYEQYF. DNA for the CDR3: TGTGCCAGCAGCCGACAGGGGGTAGTCTACGAGCAGTACTTC. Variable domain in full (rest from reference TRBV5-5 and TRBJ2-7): DAGVTQSPTHLIKTRGQQVTLRCSPISGHKSVSWYQQVLGQGPQFIFQYYEKEERGRGNFPDRFSARQFPNYSSELNVNALLLGDSALYLCASSRQGVVYEQYFGPGTRLTVT.

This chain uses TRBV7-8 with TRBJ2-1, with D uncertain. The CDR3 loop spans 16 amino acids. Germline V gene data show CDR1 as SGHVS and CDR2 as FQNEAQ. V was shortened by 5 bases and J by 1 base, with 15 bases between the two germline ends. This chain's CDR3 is CASSLRTRTSYNEQFF. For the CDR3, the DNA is TGTGCCAGCAGCCTCAGGACCAGAACATCCTACAATGAGCAGTTCTTC.

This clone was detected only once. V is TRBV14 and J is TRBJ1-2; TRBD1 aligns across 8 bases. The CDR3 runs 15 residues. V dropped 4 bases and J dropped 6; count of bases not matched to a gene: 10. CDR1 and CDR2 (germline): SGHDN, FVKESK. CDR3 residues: CASSPGGQEWDGYTF. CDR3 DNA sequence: TGTGCCAGCAGCCCCGGGGGACAGGAGTGGGATGGCTACACCTTC.

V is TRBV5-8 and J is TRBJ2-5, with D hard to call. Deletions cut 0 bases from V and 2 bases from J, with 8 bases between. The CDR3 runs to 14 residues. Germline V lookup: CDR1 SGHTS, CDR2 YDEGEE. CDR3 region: CASSLEWGQETQYF. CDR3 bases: TGTGCCAGCAGCTTGGAATGGGGACAAGAGACCCAGTACTTC.